This T cell receptor beta chain was recorded in a study of OX40 agonist ivuxolimab in advanced cancers. V shed 0 bases and J 6 bases; nucleotides not matched to a gene: 6. Germline values: CDR1 SGDLS, CDR2 YYNGEE. The CDR3 sequence is 15 residues long. Sequenced by immunoSEQ multiplex PCR; TCRdb stores in-frame clones only, minus some. The repertoire holds some 97,000 clones, 70% to 90% seen once, with roughly 0.15% in the top ten. The input for sequencing was CD4+ or CD8+ T cells sorted from blood, taken in a trial of the OX40 agonist ivuxolimab. This chain uses TRBV9 with TRBJ2-3; 8 nucleotides agree with TRBD2. This clonotype was sampled from an adult with an advanced solid tumor such as melanoma, head and neck, liver or kidney cancer. The CDR3 bases are TGTGCCAGCAGCGTAGTTTCGGGGGGGCCCGATACGCAGTATTTT. Its translation is CASSVVSGGPDTQYF.